The 5 T cell receptor beta chains in this list originate from one sample, sequenced in a study of vaccination and CD4 T cells after COVID-19. Oncomine TCR Beta short-read sequencing was applied to DNA from cultured CD4+ T cells. TCRdb redid the calling of the PCR reads with MiXCR, one entry per CDR3 protein. The data show roughly 19,000 distinct CDR3 sequences, approximately 50% seen once. Indicated treatment: roughly ten-day PBMC culture with coronavirus spike peptide pools or control peptides (ViraFEST assay). No antigen is known for these receptors. This material consisted of CD4+ T cells from blood, cultured in vitro, taken before SARS-CoV-2 vaccination. These receptors were taken from a human donor who had recovered from COVID-19.

V usage is TRBV2 and J usage is TRBJ1-6; D unclear. In germline, CDR1 is SNHLY, CDR2 FYNNEI. Trimming shortened V by 3 bases and J by 5 bases, and 11 bases separated the two germline ends. CDR3 length: 15 residues. The CDR3 nucleotides read TGTGCCAGCAGTGAGATCAACGGGAATAATTCACCCCTCCACTTT. Protein: CASSEINGNNSPLHF.

This clonotype was recorded a few times. This chain joins TRBV7-6 and TRBJ1-2, with D possibly TRBD1 on 6 matching bases. V gave up 10 bases and J gave up 4 bases, with 13 bases separating them. The CDR3 length is 12 residues. Germline CDR1 and CDR2: SGHVS and FNYEAQ. CDR3 in amino acids: CANLTGFYGYTF. DNA of the CDR3: TGTGCCAACCTTACAGGGTTCTATGGCTACACCTTC.

V usage is TRBV28 and J usage is TRBJ1-1, with D perhaps matching TRBD1 (5 bases). The CDR3 runs to 16 residues. Germline CDR1 and CDR2: MDHEN and SYDVKM. Trimming cost V 5 bases and J 1 base, with 17 bases left between them. This CDR3 reads CASSPRVGRGNTEAFF. The CDR3 DNA sequence: TGTGCCAGCAGTCCCCGGGTGGGACGCGGGAACACTGAAGCTTTCTTT.

The gene calls are TRBV6-5 and TRBJ1-5; D unclear. The CDR3 is 15 residues long. Looked up from germline, CDR1 is MNHEY and CDR2 is SVGAGI. Deletions cut 0 bases from V and 0 bases from J, with 6 bases between. In DNA, the CDR3 is TGTGCCAGCAGTTACTCGGGAAGTAGCAATCAGCCCCAGCATTTT. Protein: CASSYSGSSNQPQHF.

This clonotype was found a few times. The chain is built from TRBV7-2 and TRBJ2-6; D is undetermined. The V and J ends lost 4 bases and 0 bases respectively, with 7 bases between them. The CDR3 covers 15 residues. CDR1 is SGHTA, CDR2 FQGNSA, per germline. CDR3 nucleotide sequence: TGTGCCAGCAGCTCGGTGGCCTCTGGGGCCAACGTCCTGACTTTC. It codes for CASSSVASGANVLTF.